The 25 T cell receptor beta chains in this list originate from one sample, sequenced in a study of blood T cell repertoires in COVID-19. Only in-frame clones appear in the TCRdb table, and some are missing; sequencing was by immunoSEQ multiplex PCR. The sample shows a few hundred thousand clones, 86% of them seen only once. The sample comprised peripheral blood. The receptors stem from a woman aged 50 to 60 with acute or convalescent COVID-19.

This chain uses TRBV27 with TRBJ2-7; 7 bases are shared with TRBD2. The CDR3 is made up of 15 amino acids. Unmatched junction bases numbered 11, after V lost 7 bases and J lost 2 bases. From germline, CDR1 is MNHEY and CDR2 SMNVEV (reference sequence). The CDR3 spells CASTLTSATTYEQYF. CDR3 DNA: TGTGCCAGCACCCTAACTAGCGCCACGACCTACGAGCAGTACTTC.

The J gene is TRBJ1-2, the V gene TRBV3-1 (or the pseudogene TRBV3-2); no firm D call. CDR1 and CDR2 from the germline V gene are LGHDT and YNNKEL (reference sequence). The CDR3 runs to 15 residues. The ends were cut back, 1 base at V and 0 bases at J, with 9 bases in the middle. CDR3 coding DNA: TGTGCCAGCAGCCAAGGCGTAACTTCTAACTATGGCTACACCTTC. As protein: CASSQGVTSNYGYTF.

The chain couples TRBV28 to TRBJ1-2; 7 bases align to TRBD1. The CDR3 contains 15 residues. Unmatched junction bases numbered 9, after V lost 4 bases and J lost 4 bases. Germline values: CDR1 MDHEN, CDR2 SYDVKM. CDR3 nucleotide sequence: TGTGCCAGCAGTTCCCCTGACAGGGCAGTCTATGGCTACACCTTC. As protein: CASSSPDRAVYGYTF.

This chain links TRBV4-2 with TRBJ1-1; D is perhaps TRBD1 (5 bases). V lost 0 bases and J 3 bases, leaving 17 bases between the germline ends. Germline CDR1 LGHNA, CDR2 YNFKEQ. The length of the CDR3 is 17 residues. The CDR3 protein is CASSQDLMGRKDTEAFF. The CDR3 DNA sequence: TGTGCCAGCAGCCAAGATCTCATGGGGCGGAAGGACACTGAAGCTTTCTTT.

The chain employs TRBV28 and TRBJ2-7, with no clear D. The CDR3 runs 12 residues. Germline V gene sequence: CDR1 MDHEN, CDR2 SYDVKM. V dropped 6 bases and J dropped 2 bases, with 8 bases sitting between them. For the CDR3, the DNA is TGTGCCAGCAGCCCAACTGCCTACGAGCAGTACTTC. Translated: CASSPTAYEQYF.

The genes are TRBV7-3 and TRBJ2-3, with 13 bases aligning to TRBD2. This CDR3 spans 16 amino acids. The ends lost 5 bases at V and 1 base at J; junction bases unmatched: 3. Germline CDR1 SGHTA, CDR2 FQGTGA. The CDR3 sequence is CASSTGLAGGTDTQYF. CDR3 nucleotide sequence: TGTGCCAGCAGCACAGGACTAGCGGGAGGCACAGATACGCAGTATTTT.

The J gene is TRBJ2-3, the V gene TRBV7-7; 8 bases align to TRBD1. Germline V gene lookup returns CDR1 SSHAT and CDR2 FNYEAQ (reference sequence). This CDR3 has 16 residues. V trimming: 5 bases; J trimming: 1 base; junction bases outside the gene matches: 8. CDR3 sequence: CASSAESQGGTDTQYF. CDR3 DNA sequence: TGTGCCAGCAGCGCGGAGTCACAGGGGGGCACAGATACGCAGTATTTT. The entire variable domain, with the rest obtained from reference TRBV7-7 and TRBJ2-3, is as follows: GAGVSQSPRYKVTKRGQDVTLRCDPISSHATLYWYQQALGQGPEFLTYFNYEAQPDKSGLPSDRFSAERPEGSISTLTIQRTEQRDSAMYRCASSAESQGGTDTQYFGPGTRLTVL.

The chain joins TRBV24-1 to TRBJ1-2, with D perhaps matching TRBD1 (6 bases). Trimming removed 4 bases at V and 6 bases at J, with 14 bases between. Germline V gene data show CDR1 as KGHDR and CDR2 as SFDVKD. The CDR3 totals 14 residues. DNA for the CDR3: TGTGCCACCAGTGACACAGGGTTCTCGAATGGCTACACCTTC. Translated, it gives CATSDTGFSNGYTF.

V gene TRBV11-2 combines with J gene TRBJ2-3; D is ambiguous. The germline V gene has CDR1 SGHAT and CDR2 FQNNGV. V gave up 6 bases and J gave up 2 bases, with 6 bases separating them. The CDR3 consists of 12 residues. Here the CDR3 reads CASSSYTDTQYF. In nucleotides, the CDR3 is TGTGCCAGCAGTTCCTACACAGATACGCAGTATTTT.

The V gene is TRBV5-1, the J gene TRBJ1-6, with unresolved D. Germline V gene sequence: CDR1 SGHRS, CDR2 YFSETQ. V dropped 2 bases and J dropped 7 bases, with 13 bases sitting between them. The CDR3 sequence is 15 residues long. The CDR3 DNA follows: TGCGCCAGCAGCTTCGCCGGGAATGAAAATTCACCCCTCCACTTT. Protein product: CASSFAGNENSPLHF.

V gene TRBV7-9 combines with J gene TRBJ1-2, with 9 bases that match TRBD1. Germline trimming cut 2 bases from V and 4 bases from J; bases unmatched to any gene: 5. Germline V gene lookup returns CDR1 SEHNR and CDR2 FQNEAQ (reference sequence). The CDR3 has 15 amino acids. The CDR3 sequence is CASSLLQGAFYGYTF. CDR3 nucleotides: TGTGCCAGCAGCTTATTACAGGGGGCTTTCTATGGCTACACCTTC.

The rearrangement joins TRBV5-1 to TRBJ1-4; 7 nucleotides match TRBD1. Per the germline V gene, CDR1 is SGHRS and CDR2 is YFSETQ. The CDR3 runs 16 residues. Trimming cost V 4 bases and J 0 bases; bases outside gene matches: 6. The CDR3 region has the DNA TGCGCCAGCAGCCTACAGGGGCACGCAACTAATGAAAAACTGTTTTTT. Amino acids: CASSLQGHATNEKLFF.

This chain connects TRBV6-5 to TRBJ1-5; D may be TRBD1 (6 bases). Germline values: CDR1 MNHEY, CDR2 SVGAGI. Trimming left V 6 bases short and J 0 bases short, with 12 bases between. The CDR3 runs 15 residues. The CDR3 loop is CASRSGHYSNQPQHF. CDR3 coding DNA: TGTGCCAGCAGGTCGGGACACTATAGCAATCAGCCCCAGCATTTT.

This clone was seen a few times. V and J are TRBV19 and TRBJ2-1, with 8 bases matching TRBD2. Per germline, CDR1 LNHDA and CDR2 SQIVND (reference sequence). The CDR3 extends over 16 amino acids. Trimming at V came to 5 bases and at J to 0 bases, leaving 6 bases not matched to a gene. The CDR3 region has the DNA TGTGCCAGTAGTGTCCGTAGCGGGAACTCCTACAATGAGCAGTTCTTC. Its protein product is CASSVRSGNSYNEQFF. Full variable domain (remainder filled in from reference TRBV19 and TRBJ2-1): DGGITQSPKYLFRKEGQNVTLSCEQNLNHDAMYWYRQDPGQGLRLIYYSQIVNDFQKGDIAEGYSVSREKKESFPLTVTSAQKNPTAFYLCASSVRSGNSYNEQFFGPGTRLTVL.

V usage is TRBV7-2 and J usage is TRBJ1-6; 7 bases agree with TRBD1. The CDR3 length is 14 residues. CDR1 and CDR2 from the germline V gene are SGHTA and FQGNSA. J gave up 8 bases and V 2 bases, and 3 bases lay outside the gene matches. In DNA form, the CDR3 reads TGTGCCAGCAGCTTAATCCAGGGGGATTCACCCCTCCACTTT. Translation gives CASSLIQGDSPLHF. Based on the CDR3 plus reference TRBV7-2 and TRBJ1-6, the full variable domain is GAGVSQSPSNKVTEKGKDVELRCDPISGHTALYWYRQSLGQGLEFLIYFQGNSAPDKSGLPSDRFSAERTGGSVSTLTIQRTQQEDSAVYLCASSLIQGDSPLHFGNGTRLTVT.

The table lists this clone with a count of one. In DNA, the CDR3 is TGTGCCTGGAGTGTTTGGGACAGGGAGAATGAGCAGTTCTTC. Translated: CAWSVWDRENEQFF. The genes are TRBV30 and TRBJ2-1; TRBD1 matches 9 bases. The V segment lost 0 bases and the J segment 7 bases; nucleotides outside the gene matches: 4. Germline CDR1 is GTSNPN and CDR2 is SVGIG (reference sequence). The CDR3 has 14 amino acids.

This chain uses TRBV6-5 with TRBJ1-1; 7 nucleotides line up with TRBD1. V lost 9 bases and J lost 5; bases outside the gene matches: 15. Germline V lookup: CDR1 MNHEY, CDR2 SVGAGI. The CDR3 runs 15 residues. This CDR3 reads CASSPLAGGYTEAFF. CDR3 coding DNA: TGTGCCAGTAGTCCCCTAGCAGGGGGTTATACTGAAGCTTTCTTT.

The rearrangement uses TRBV5-1 and TRBJ2-5; 12 nucleotides agree with TRBD2. The CDR3 consists of 14 residues. The V gene's germline CDR1 is SGHRS and CDR2 YFSETQ. V was pared by 6 bases and J by 4 bases, with 4 bases of the junction left unmatched. CDR3 in amino acids: CASKTSGSLETQYF. DNA for the CDR3: TGCGCCAGCAAGACTAGCGGGAGCTTAGAGACCCAGTACTTC.

The V gene is TRBV18, the J gene TRBJ1-1; 7 nucleotides agree with TRBD1. Germline V gene lookup returns CDR1 KGHSH and CDR2 LQKENI. V dropped 3 bases and J dropped 1; count of bases not matched to a gene: 5. This CDR3 is 15 amino acids long. As DNA, the CDR3 is TGTGCCAGCTCACCCCCATCAGGGGGGAACACTGAAGCTTTCTTT. Protein product: CASSPPSGGNTEAFF.

This clone was picked up one time. The chain's CDR3 is CASSPGLAEGYEQYF. The CDR3 DNA reads as TGTGCCAGCAGTCCAGGACTAGCGGAGGGGTACGAGCAGTACTTC. The chain uses TRBV6-5 and TRBJ2-7, with TRBD2 identical over 10 bases. Losses at the gene ends were 5 bases for V and 4 bases for J; bases not matched to a gene: 8. The germline gives CDR1 MNHEY, CDR2 SVGAGI. This CDR3 has 15 residues.

This clone appeared once. J is TRBJ1-4 and V is TRBV27; TRBD1 agrees at 7 bases. This CDR3 region has 16 residues. The V and J ends lost 6 bases and 0 bases, in that order; junction bases with no gene match: 7. Germline V CDR1 and CDR2: MNHEY, SMNVEV (reference sequence). DNA for the CDR3: TGTGCCAGCAGCAAGAACCAGGGGGCAACTAATGAAAAACTGTTTTTT. It is translated as CASSKNQGATNEKLFF.

The chain combines TRBV6-2 or TRBV6-3 with TRBJ2-3; D unclear. Germline lookup yields CDR1 MNHEY and CDR2 SVGEGT. This CDR3 comprises 14 residues. With 4 bases removed from V and 0 bases from J, the gap between germline ends came to 8 bases. In DNA, the CDR3 is TGTGCCAGCAGTTGGCAGGTTAGCACAGATACGCAGTATTTT. This codes for CASSWQVSTDTQYF.

The chain couples TRBV7-2 to TRBJ2-7; no clear D gene. With 5 bases removed from V and 5 bases from J, the gap between germline ends came to 10 bases. The germline V gene has CDR1 SGHTA and CDR2 FQGNSA. CDR3 length equals 12 residues. The CDR3 DNA is TGTGCCAGCAGCCAAGCTCACCACGAGCAGTACTTC. It translates to CASSQAHHEQYF.

This clone came up a few times. This sequence joins TRBV11-3 and TRBJ2-1; 7 bases fit TRBD2. This CDR3 has 15 amino acids. J was trimmed by 6 bases and V by 2 bases; bases with no gene match: 7. Germline CDR1 and CDR2: SGHNT and YENEEA. CDR3 bases: TGTGCCAGCAGCTTAACAGCGGGATCGATCAATGAGCAGTTCTTC. Translated: CASSLTAGSINEQFF.

The chain couples TRBV28 to TRBJ1-3; D not resolved. The V end was cut by 2 bases, the J end by 5 bases, with 4 bases between. The germline CDR1 and CDR2 sequences are MDHEN and SYDVKM. The CDR3 spans 12 residues. The CDR3 loop reads CASSLVRNTIYF. CDR3 bases: TGTGCCAGCAGTTTAGTTAGAAACACCATATATTTT. Full variable domain (outside the CDR3, taken from reference TRBV28 and TRBJ1-3): DVKVTQSSRYLVKRTGEKVFLECVQDMDHENMFWYRQDPGLGLRLIYFSYDVKMKEKGDIPEGYSVSREKKERFSLILESASTNQTSMYLCASSLVRNTIYFGEGSWLTVV.